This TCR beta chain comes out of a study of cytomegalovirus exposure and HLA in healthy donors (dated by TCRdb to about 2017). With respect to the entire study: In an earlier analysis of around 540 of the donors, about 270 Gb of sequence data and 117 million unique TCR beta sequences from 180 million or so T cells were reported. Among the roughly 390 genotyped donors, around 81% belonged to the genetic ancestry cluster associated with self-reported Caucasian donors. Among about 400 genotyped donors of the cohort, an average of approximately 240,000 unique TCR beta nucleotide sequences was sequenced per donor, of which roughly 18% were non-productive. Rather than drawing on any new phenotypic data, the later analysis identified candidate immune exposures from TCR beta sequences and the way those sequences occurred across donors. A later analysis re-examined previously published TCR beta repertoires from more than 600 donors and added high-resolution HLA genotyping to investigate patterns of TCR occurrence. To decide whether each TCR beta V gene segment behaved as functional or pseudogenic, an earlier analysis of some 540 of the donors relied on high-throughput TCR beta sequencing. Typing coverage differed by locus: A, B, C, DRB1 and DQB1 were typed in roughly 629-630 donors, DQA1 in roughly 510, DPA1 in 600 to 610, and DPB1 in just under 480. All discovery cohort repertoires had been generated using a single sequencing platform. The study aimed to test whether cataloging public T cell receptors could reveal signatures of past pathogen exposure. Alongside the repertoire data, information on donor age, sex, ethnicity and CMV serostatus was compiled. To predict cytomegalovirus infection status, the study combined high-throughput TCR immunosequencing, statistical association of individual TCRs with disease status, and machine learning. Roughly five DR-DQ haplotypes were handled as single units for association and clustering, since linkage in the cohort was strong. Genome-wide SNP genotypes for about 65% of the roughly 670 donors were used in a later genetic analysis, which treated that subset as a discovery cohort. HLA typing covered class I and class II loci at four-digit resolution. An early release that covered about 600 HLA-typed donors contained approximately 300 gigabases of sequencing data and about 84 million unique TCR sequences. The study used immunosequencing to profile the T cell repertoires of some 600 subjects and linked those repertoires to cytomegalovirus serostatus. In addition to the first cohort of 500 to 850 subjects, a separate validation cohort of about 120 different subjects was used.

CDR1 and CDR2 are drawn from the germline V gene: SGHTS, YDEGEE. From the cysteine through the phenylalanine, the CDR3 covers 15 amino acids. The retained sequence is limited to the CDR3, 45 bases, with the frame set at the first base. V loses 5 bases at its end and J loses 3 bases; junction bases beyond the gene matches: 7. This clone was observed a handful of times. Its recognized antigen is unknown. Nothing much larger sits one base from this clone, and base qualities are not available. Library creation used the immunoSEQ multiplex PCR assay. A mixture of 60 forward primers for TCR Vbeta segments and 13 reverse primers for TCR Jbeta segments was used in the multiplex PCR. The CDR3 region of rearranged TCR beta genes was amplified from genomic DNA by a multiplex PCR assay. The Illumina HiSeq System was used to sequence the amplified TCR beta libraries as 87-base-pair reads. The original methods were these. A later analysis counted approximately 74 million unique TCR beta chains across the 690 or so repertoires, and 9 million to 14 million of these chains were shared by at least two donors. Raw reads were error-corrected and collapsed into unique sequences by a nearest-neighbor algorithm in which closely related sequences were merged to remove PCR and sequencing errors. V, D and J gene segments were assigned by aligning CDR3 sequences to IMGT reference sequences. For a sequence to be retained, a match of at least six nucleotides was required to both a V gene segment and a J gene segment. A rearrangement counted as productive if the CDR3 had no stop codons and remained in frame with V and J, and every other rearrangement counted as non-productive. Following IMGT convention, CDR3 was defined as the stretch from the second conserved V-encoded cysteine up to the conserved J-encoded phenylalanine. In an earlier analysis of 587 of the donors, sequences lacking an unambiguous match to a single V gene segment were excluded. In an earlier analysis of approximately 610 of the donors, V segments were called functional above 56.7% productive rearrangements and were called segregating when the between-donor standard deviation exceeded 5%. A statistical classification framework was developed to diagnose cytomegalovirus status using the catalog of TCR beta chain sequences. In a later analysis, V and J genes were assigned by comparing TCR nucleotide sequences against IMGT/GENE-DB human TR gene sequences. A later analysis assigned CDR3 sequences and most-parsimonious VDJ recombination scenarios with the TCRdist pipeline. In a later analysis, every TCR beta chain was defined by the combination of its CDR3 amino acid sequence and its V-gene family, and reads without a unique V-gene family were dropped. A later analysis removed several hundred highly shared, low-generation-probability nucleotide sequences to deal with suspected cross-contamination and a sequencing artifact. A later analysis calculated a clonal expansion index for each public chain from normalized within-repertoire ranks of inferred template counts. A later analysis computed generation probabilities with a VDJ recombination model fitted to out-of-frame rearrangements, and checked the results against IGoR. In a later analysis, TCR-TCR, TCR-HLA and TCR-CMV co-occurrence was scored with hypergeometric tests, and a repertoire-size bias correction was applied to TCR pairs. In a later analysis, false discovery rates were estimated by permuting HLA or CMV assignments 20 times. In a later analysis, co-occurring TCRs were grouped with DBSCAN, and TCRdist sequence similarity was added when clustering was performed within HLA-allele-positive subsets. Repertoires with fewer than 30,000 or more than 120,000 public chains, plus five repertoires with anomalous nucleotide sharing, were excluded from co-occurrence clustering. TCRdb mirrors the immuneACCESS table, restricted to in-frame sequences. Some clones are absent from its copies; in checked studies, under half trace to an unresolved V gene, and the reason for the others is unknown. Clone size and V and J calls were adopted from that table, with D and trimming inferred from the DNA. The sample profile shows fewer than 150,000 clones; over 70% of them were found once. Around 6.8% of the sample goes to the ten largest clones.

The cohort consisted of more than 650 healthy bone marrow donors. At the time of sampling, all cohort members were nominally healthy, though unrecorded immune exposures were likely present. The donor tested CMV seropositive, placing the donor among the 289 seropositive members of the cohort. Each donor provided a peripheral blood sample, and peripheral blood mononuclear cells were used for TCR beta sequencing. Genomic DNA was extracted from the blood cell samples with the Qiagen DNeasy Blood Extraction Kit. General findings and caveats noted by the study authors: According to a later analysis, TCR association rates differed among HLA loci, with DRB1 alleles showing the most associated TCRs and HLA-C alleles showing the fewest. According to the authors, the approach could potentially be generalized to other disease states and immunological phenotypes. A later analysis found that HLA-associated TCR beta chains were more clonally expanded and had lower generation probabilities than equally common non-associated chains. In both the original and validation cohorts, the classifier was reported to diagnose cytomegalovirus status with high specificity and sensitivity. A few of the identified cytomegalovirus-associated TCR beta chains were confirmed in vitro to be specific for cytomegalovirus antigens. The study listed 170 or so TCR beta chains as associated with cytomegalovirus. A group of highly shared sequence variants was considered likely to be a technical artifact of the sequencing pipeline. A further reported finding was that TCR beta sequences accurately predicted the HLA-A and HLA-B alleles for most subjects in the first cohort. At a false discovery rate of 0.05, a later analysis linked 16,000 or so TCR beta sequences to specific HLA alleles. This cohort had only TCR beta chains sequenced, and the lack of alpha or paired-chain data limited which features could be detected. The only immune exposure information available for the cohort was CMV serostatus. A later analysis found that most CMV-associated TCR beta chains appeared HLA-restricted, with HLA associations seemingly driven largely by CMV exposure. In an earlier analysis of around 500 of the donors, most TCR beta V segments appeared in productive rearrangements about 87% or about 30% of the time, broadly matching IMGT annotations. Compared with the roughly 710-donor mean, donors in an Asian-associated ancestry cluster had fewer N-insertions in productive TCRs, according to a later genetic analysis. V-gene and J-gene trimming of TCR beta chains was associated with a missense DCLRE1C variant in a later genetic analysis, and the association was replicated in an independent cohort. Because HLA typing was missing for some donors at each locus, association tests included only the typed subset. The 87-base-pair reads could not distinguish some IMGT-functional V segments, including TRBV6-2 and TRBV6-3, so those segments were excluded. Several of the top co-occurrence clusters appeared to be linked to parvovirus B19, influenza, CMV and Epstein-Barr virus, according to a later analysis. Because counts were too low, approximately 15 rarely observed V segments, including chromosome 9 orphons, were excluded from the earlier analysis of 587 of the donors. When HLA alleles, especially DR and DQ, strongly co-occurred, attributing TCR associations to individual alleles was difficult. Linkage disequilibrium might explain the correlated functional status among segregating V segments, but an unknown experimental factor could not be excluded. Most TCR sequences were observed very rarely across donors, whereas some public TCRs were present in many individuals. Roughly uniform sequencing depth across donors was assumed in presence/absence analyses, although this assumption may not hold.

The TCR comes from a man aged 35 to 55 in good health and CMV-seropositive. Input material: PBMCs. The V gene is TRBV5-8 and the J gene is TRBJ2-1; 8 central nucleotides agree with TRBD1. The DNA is TGTGCCAGCAGTCGTGGGACAGGCTTCTACAATGAGCAGTTCTTC. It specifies CASSRGTGFYNEQFF.